Below, 23 T cell receptor beta chains from the same sample are listed, as sequenced in a study of blood T cell repertoires in COVID-19. Data came from immunoSEQ multiplex PCR; TCRdb stores just in-frame clones and leaves some out. The profile shows 210,000 or so clones, 65% to 90% of them singletons. The sample was PBMCs or T cells enriched from blood (not recorded which). These receptors came from a woman aged 50 to 60 with acute COVID-19.

The V call is TRBV7-2, the J call TRBJ2-3, with TRBD1 matching over 10 bases. Germline V CDR1 and CDR2: SGHTA, FQGNSA. V lost 1 base, J lost 4 bases, and 2 bases stayed unmatched. There are 15 residues in the CDR3. The CDR3 loop reads CASSLGGQGADTQYF. DNA of the CDR3: TGTGCCAGCAGCTTAGGCGGACAGGGGGCAGATACGCAGTATTTT.

This clone was detected once. The genes are TRBV3-1 (or the pseudogene TRBV3-2) and TRBJ2-2; possible D gene TRBD1, 5 bases. CDR1 and CDR2 from the germline V gene are LGHDT and YNNKEL (reference sequence). Trimming took off 2 bases at V and 7 bases at J, with 11 bases between the two ends. The CDR3 has 14 amino acids. CDR3 amino acids: CASSQYQGNGELFF. The CDR3 DNA is TGTGCCAGCAGCCAATACCAGGGTAACGGGGAGCTGTTTTTT.

CDR3 in amino acids: CASSLNVIYTDTQYF. CDR3 coding DNA: TGTGCCAGCAGCTTAAACGTGATCTACACAGATACGCAGTATTTT. The chain joins TRBV11-3 to TRBJ2-3; no firm D call. There are 15 residues in the CDR3. CDR1 is SGHNT, CDR2 YENEEA, per germline. V was pared by 2 bases and J by 2 bases, with 11 bases between.

CDR3 nucleotides: TGTGCCAGCAGCTTGACAGGGGAGAGGACTGAAGCTTTCTTT. Translated, it gives CASSLTGERTEAFF. V is TRBV11-2 and J is TRBJ1-1; 8 positions agree with TRBD1. Unmatched junction bases numbered 5, after V lost 3 bases and J lost 5 bases. The CDR3 has 14 residues. Per germline, CDR1 SGHAT and CDR2 FQNNGV.

The rearrangement joins TRBV6-5 to TRBJ1-2, with D perhaps matching TRBD1 (6 bases). Germline values: CDR1 MNHEY, CDR2 SVGAGI. The CDR3 contains 13 residues. V was cut by 7 bases and J by 5 bases, with 14 bases left in between. The CDR3 here is CASKPGAGYGYTF. The DNA for the CDR3 is TGTGCCAGCAAACCAGGGGCAGGGTATGGCTACACCTTC.

At least ten counts were recorded for this clone. The chain combines TRBV3-1 (or the pseudogene TRBV3-2) with TRBJ1-1, with D perhaps TRBD1 (5 bases). V lost 6 bases to trimming and J lost 1 base, with 9 bases between them. Germline V gene sequence: CDR1 LGHDT, CDR2 YNNKEL (reference sequence). This CDR3 has 13 amino acids. The chain's CDR3 is CASRQRGNTEAFF. CDR3 bases: TGTGCCAGCAGGCAAAGGGGGAACACTGAAGCTTTCTTT.

V and J are TRBV19 and TRBJ1-1; D may be TRBD1 (5 bases). The germline CDR1 and CDR2 sequences are LNHDA and SQIVND (reference sequence). The CDR3 loop spans 13 amino acids. V was clipped by 2 bases and J by 5 bases, with 9 bases between them. CDR3 in amino acids: CASSIQGGTEAFF. Written as DNA, the CDR3 is TGTGCCAGTAGTATACAGGGAGGTACTGAAGCTTTCTTT.

The V and J genes are TRBV4-3 and TRBJ2-1, with D unresolved. CDR1 is LGHNA and CDR2 is YSLEER in the germline V gene. This CDR3 is 15 amino acids long. V shed 0 bases and J shed 4 bases, with 10 bases lying between them. Here the CDR3 reads CASSQDTVLYNEQFF. The CDR3 DNA sequence: TGCGCCAGCAGCCAAGATACAGTCTTATACAATGAGCAGTTCTTC.

The chain combines TRBV7-9 with TRBJ1-5; 7 bases match TRBD1. Germline trimming cut 1 base from V and 6 bases from J; bases unmatched to any gene: 9. The germline V gene encodes CDR1 SEHNR and CDR2 FQNEAQ (reference sequence). The CDR3 sequence is 16 residues long. The CDR3 here is CASSLGGLGGFQPQHF. As DNA, the CDR3 is TGTGCCAGCAGCTTAGGGGGCCTAGGGGGCTTTCAGCCCCAGCATTTT.

The CDR3 reads CASSLGTGGYGYTF. In DNA, the CDR3 is TGTGCCAGCAGCTTAGGAACAGGGGGCTATGGCTACACCTTC. The genes are TRBV13 and TRBJ1-2, with 8 bases that match TRBD1. CDR3 size: 14 residues. V gave up 0 bases and J gave up 4 bases; unmatched junction bases: 1. In germline, CDR1 is PRHDT, CDR2 FYEKMQ (reference sequence). Supplemented by reference TRBV13 and TRBJ1-2, the full variable domain reads AAGVIQSPRHLIKEKRETATLKCYPIPRHDTVYWYQQGPGQDPQFLISFYEKMQSDKGSIPDRFSAQQFSDYHSELNMSSLELGDSALYFCASSLGTGGYGYTFGSGTRLTVV.

The rearrangement uses TRBV5-4 and TRBJ1-1; no reliable D call. The CDR3 runs to 13 residues. Trimming took 8 bases from V and 1 from J, leaving 12 bases between them. Germline V gene data show CDR1 as SGHNT and CDR2 as YYREEE (reference sequence). CDR3 in DNA: TGTGCCAGTCGCTCATCGGGGAACACTGAAGCTTTCTTT. Encoded protein: CASRSSGNTEAFF.

The chain carries TRBV9 and TRBJ2-7; D might be TRBD2 (5 bases). The germline gives CDR1 SGDLS, CDR2 YYNGEE. Trimming removed 0 bases at V and 6 bases at J, with 13 bases between. This CDR3 has 14 residues. The CDR3 nucleotides are TGTGCCAGCAGCGTAGGAGGGAGCGATAGCGAGCAGTACTTC. This gives the protein CASSVGGSDSEQYF. Filled out from reference TRBV9 and TRBJ2-7, the complete variable domain reads DSGVTQTPKHLITATGQRVTLRCSPRSGDLSVYWYQQSLDQGLQFLIQYYNGEERAKGNILERFSAQQFPDLHSELNLSSLELGDSALYFCASSVGGSDSEQYFGPGTRLTVT.

The V call is TRBV3-1 (or the pseudogene TRBV3-2), the J call TRBJ2-3, with 8 bases that match TRBD2. J was trimmed by 0 bases and V by 4 bases; bases with no gene match: 0. CDR1 and CDR2 from the germline V gene are LGHDT and YNNKEL (reference sequence). The CDR3 consists of 14 residues. The CDR3 loop is CASSRLASTDTQYF. The CDR3 nucleotides read TGTGCCAGCAGCCGACTAGCGAGCACAGATACGCAGTATTTT.

The CDR3 spells CASSRMTGTNEKLFF. DNA for the CDR3: TGCGCCAGCAGCCGCATGACAGGAACTAATGAAAAACTGTTTTTT. The J gene is TRBJ1-4, the V gene TRBV5-1, with D possibly matching TRBD1 (6 bases). The germline gives CDR1 SGHRS, CDR2 YFSETQ. This CDR3 contains 15 residues. With 4 bases removed from V and 1 base from J, the gap between germline ends came to 11 bases.

The J gene is TRBJ1-3, the V gene TRBV6-5; D not certain. Between the trimmed V and J ends, which lost 7 bases and 4 bases, there was a span of 5 bases. Looked up from germline, CDR1 is MNHEY and CDR2 is SVGAGI. The length of the CDR3 is 11 residues. CDR3 loop: CASKRGNTIYF. DNA for the CDR3: TGTGCCAGCAAGAGGGGAAACACCATATATTTT.

This clone was seen only once. The same CDR3 can be traced to other DNA sequences in this sample. The V and J genes are TRBV5-1 and TRBJ2-7; D perhaps matches TRBD1 (6 bases). Per germline, CDR1 SGHRS and CDR2 YFSETQ. The CDR3 is 14 amino acids. The V gene lost 3 bases and the J gene lost 0 bases, with 10 bases spanning the gap. The chain's CDR3 is CASSSWTDSYEQYF. The CDR3 coding sequence is TGCGCCAGCAGCTCCTGGACAGACTCCTACGAGCAGTACTTC.

CDR3 region: CASSQPLRDSSYEQYF. The CDR3 DNA is TGCGCCAGCAGCCAACCTCTAAGGGACTCGTCCTACGAGCAGTACTTC. The chain combines TRBV4-1 with TRBJ2-7, with D tentatively TRBD2 (6 bases). CDR1 is MGHRA and CDR2 is YSYEKL in the germline V gene. There are 16 residues in the CDR3. V shed 2 bases and J shed 1 base, with 15 bases lying between them.

CDR3 region: CASSPRDRGPGNTIYF. The CDR3 nucleotides read TGTGCCAGCAGTCCCCGGGACAGGGGGCCTGGAAACACCATATATTTT. V gene TRBV28 combines with J gene TRBJ1-3; 12 bases align to TRBD1. V dropped 5 bases and J dropped 2; count of bases not matched to a gene: 4. Looked up from germline, CDR1 is MDHEN and CDR2 is SYDVKM. The CDR3 is 16 amino acids.

The chain joins TRBV10-3 to TRBJ2-2; 9 nucleotides line up with TRBD2. The V gene's germline CDR1 is ENHRY and CDR2 SYGVKD. V lost 6 bases, J lost 4 bases, and 6 bases stayed unmatched. The CDR3 covers 15 residues. The CDR3 region is CAIRNSGGPTGELFF. The CDR3 DNA is TGTGCCATCAGGAATAGCGGGGGCCCCACCGGGGAGCTGTTTTTT.

V gene TRBV18 combines with J gene TRBJ1-4; D remains unclear. The V and J ends lost 1 base and 0 bases respectively, with 12 bases between them. The CDR3 is 17 amino acids. The germline V gene has CDR1 KGHSH and CDR2 LQKENI. For the CDR3, the DNA is TGTGCCAGCTCACCACGGACTCCCTATGCAACTAATGAAAAACTGTTTTTT. Protein sequence: CASSPRTPYATNEKLFF.

This clone appeared a few times. The rearrangement uses TRBV19 and TRBJ2-7; 9 bases are a match to TRBD2. The CDR3 contains 14 residues. The V gene's germline CDR1 is LNHDA and CDR2 SQIVND (reference sequence). V lost 4 bases, J lost 5 bases, and 6 bases stayed unmatched. CDR3 sequence: CASSNSAGGHEQYF. The CDR3 bases are TGTGCCAGTAGTAATTCTGCGGGGGGGCACGAGCAGTACTTC.

The CDR3 DNA follows: TGTGCCACCAGTCTAGGGGGAGGGCCCTTCAATGAGCAGTTCTTC. As protein: CATSLGGGPFNEQFF. This rearrangement joins TRBV24-1 to TRBJ2-1, with D tentatively TRBD2 (7 bases). CDR1 and CDR2 (germline): KGHDR, SFDVKD. V gave up 6 bases and J gave up 6 bases, with 17 bases separating them. The CDR3 runs 15 residues.

The chain combines TRBV18 with TRBJ2-2; TRBD2 aligns across 7 bases. This CDR3 is built from 17 residues. CDR1 is KGHSH and CDR2 is LQKENI in the germline V gene. V dropped 3 bases and J dropped 2; count of bases not matched to a gene: 9. CDR3 loop: CASSPTVTSQNTGELFF. The CDR3, as DNA: TGTGCCAGCTCACCGACAGTGACTAGCCAAAACACCGGGGAGCTGTTTTTT.